A single sample is the source of the 2 T cell receptor beta chains below, sequenced in a study of CD8 T cells in Susac syndrome. An amount of RNA that ranged from roughly 0.45 to 1 ug was reverse transcribed with random hexamers. Each CDR3 protein gets one entry after TCRdb re-called the immunoSEQ multiplex PCR reads with MiXCR. The table lists approximately 110,000 distinct CDR3 sequences, approximately 96% of them singletons, with over 0.065% in the top ten. The specimen was CD4+ T cells from PBMCs. These receptors came from a human donor in good health.

The chain is built from TRBV6-2 or TRBV6-3 and TRBJ2-2; D gene ambiguous. The CDR3 consists of 12 residues. The V gene's germline CDR1 is MNHEY and CDR2 SVGEGT. V lost 2 bases, J lost 6 bases, and 4 bases lay in between. CDR3 sequence (DNA): TGTGCCAGCAGTTACGTCGCCGGGGAGCTGTTTTTT. Amino acid sequence: CASSYVAGELFF.

This clonotype has a single count. The chain recombines TRBV2 with TRBJ1-2; D unresolved. Per germline, CDR1 SNHLY and CDR2 FYNNEI. The germline V and J ends were trimmed by 4 bases and 3 bases, with 15 bases remaining between them. CDR3 length: 15 residues. CDR3 bases: TGTGCCAGCAGTGCTCCCAAGGGAAGAGACTATGGCTACACCTTC. Its protein is CASSAPKGRDYGYTF.